The 16 T cell receptor beta chains below all came from one sample that was sequenced in a study of CD8+ T cells in alopecia areata. Treatment meaning: oral pan-JAK inhibitor, 5-10 mg twice daily. Sequencing templates came from extracted RNA that was reverse transcribed into cDNA. The table came from immunoSEQ multiplex PCR; TCRdb's copy has only in-frame clones and leaves some out. The table includes around 270,000 clones, about three fifths detected once. This specimen consisted of CD4+ T cells sorted from blood, obtained at week 24, from a patient treated with tofacitinib. These receptor sequences come from a human donor with alopecia areata.

This sequence joins TRBV7-3 and TRBJ1-1; possibly TRBD1 for D (6 bases). The CDR3 spans 13 residues. The V gene's germline CDR1 is SGHTA and CDR2 FQGTGA. With 4 bases removed from V and 5 bases from J, the gap between germline ends came to 11 bases. The CDR3 region is CASSSGAQTEAFF. The CDR3 DNA follows: TGTGCCAGCAGCTCGGGGGCACAGACTGAAGCTTTCTTT.

The chain combines TRBV28 with TRBJ2-3; 8 nucleotides line up with TRBD2. The CDR3 contains 17 residues. Per germline, CDR1 MDHEN and CDR2 SYDVKM. Trimming at V came to 5 bases and at J to 2 bases, leaving 12 bases not matched to a gene. This CDR3 reads CASSPTGGQVATDTQYF. In DNA, the CDR3 is TGTGCCAGCAGTCCCACGGGGGGGCAAGTGGCCACAGATACGCAGTATTTT.

This clone was recorded only once. The rearrangement links TRBV14 to TRBJ1-6; no firm D call. The CDR3 is made up of 13 amino acids. CDR1 is SGHDN and CDR2 is FVKESK in the germline V gene. The ends were cut back, 4 bases at V and 11 bases at J, with 12 bases in the middle. The CDR3 DNA sequence: TGTGCCAGCAGCCCCGCTCTCGTGACACCCCTCCACTTT. Translation gives CASSPALVTPLHF.

This clone was recorded a few times. The CDR3 here is CASSQFNEQFF. CDR3 nucleotides: TGTGCCAGCAGTCAGTTCAATGAGCAGTTCTTC. The chain couples TRBV2 to TRBJ2-1; D is unclear. The CDR3 runs 11 residues. V lost 5 bases and J 6 bases, leaving 5 bases between the germline ends. Germline values: CDR1 SNHLY, CDR2 FYNNEI.

This clone has just one count. CDR3 coding DNA: TGTGCCTGGAATCAGGGGCTAGGAATAGAGACCCAGTACTTC. Residues: CAWNQGLGIETQYF. V and J are TRBV30 and TRBJ2-5; D is perhaps TRBD1 (6 bases). V dropped 4 bases and J dropped 4 bases, with 16 bases sitting between them. Per germline, CDR1 GTSNPN and CDR2 SVGIG (reference sequence). CDR3 length: 14 residues.

The chain carries TRBV5-1 and TRBJ2-3, with D perhaps matching TRBD2 (5 bases). Per germline, CDR1 SGHRS and CDR2 YFSETQ. V was pared by 4 bases and J by 3 bases, with 12 bases between. This CDR3 is built from 14 residues. The chain's CDR3 is CASSDVARTDTQYF. In DNA, the CDR3 is TGCGCCAGCAGCGACGTAGCGAGAACAGATACGCAGTATTTT.

The genes are TRBV28 and TRBJ2-1; 9 bases are shared with TRBD2. Germline V gene sequence: CDR1 MDHEN, CDR2 SYDVKM. The CDR3 spans 16 residues. After removal of 6 bases from V and 4 bases from J, the junction contained 10 bases not matched to a gene. The chain's CDR3 is CASRASPSGKYNEQFF. The CDR3 DNA follows: TGTGCCAGCAGGGCTTCACCTAGCGGGAAGTACAATGAGCAGTTCTTC. Full variable domain (rest looked up from reference TRBV28 and TRBJ2-1): DVKVTQSSRYLVKRTGEKVFLECVQDMDHENMFWYRQDPGLGLRLIYFSYDVKMKEKGDIPEGYSVSREKKERFSLILESASTNQTSMYLCASRASPSGKYNEQFFGPGTRLTVL.

V gene TRBV9 combines with J gene TRBJ2-3; 8 positions agree with TRBD2. The CDR3 has 17 residues. V shed 1 base, J shed 2 bases, and the junction held 9 bases outside the gene matches. Per germline, CDR1 SGDLS and CDR2 YYNGEE. The DNA for the CDR3 is TGTGCCAGCAGCGTATCTTCAACCGGACTAGCCACAGATACGCAGTATTTT. It specifies CASSVSSTGLATDTQYF.

V usage is TRBV30 and J usage is TRBJ1-2, with a weak D call TRBD1 (5 bases). The CDR3 is 14 residues long. Germline V CDR1 and CDR2: GTSNPN, SVGIG (reference sequence). The V end lost 4 bases, the J end lost 4 bases, and 16 bases lay between the germline ends. As DNA, the CDR3 is TGTGCCTGGACCCCTTTAGGGCAGGGCTATGGCTACACCTTC. Translating gives CAWTPLGQGYGYTF.

A note on this clone: Different DNA sequences within this sample yield the same CDR3. The chain combines TRBV29-1 with TRBJ2-7, with D unclear. Germline CDR1 SQVTM, CDR2 ANQGSEA. V lost 4 bases to trimming and J lost 2 bases, with 6 bases between them. The CDR3 has 11 residues. The CDR3 DNA follows: TGCAGCGTTGCAGGAACCTACGAGCAGTACTTC. Residues: CSVAGTYEQYF.

The J gene is TRBJ1-2, the V gene TRBV7-2; D is uncertain. The length of the CDR3 is 14 residues. V lost 5 bases to trimming and J lost 3 bases, with 13 bases between them. Germline lookup yields CDR1 SGHTA and CDR2 FQGNSA. DNA for the CDR3: TGTGCCAGCAGCCCTCGGAACAAGGACTATGGCTACACCTTC. It codes for CASSPRNKDYGYTF.

The gene calls are TRBV2 and TRBJ1-1; D may be TRBD1 (5 bases). The CDR3 loop spans 14 amino acids. V gave up 4 bases and J gave up 2 bases, with 11 bases separating them. Germline V gives CDR1 SNHLY, CDR2 FYNNEI. The chain's CDR3 is CASSALQVNTEAFF. The CDR3 DNA sequence: TGTGCCAGCAGTGCCCTACAGGTAAACACTGAAGCTTTCTTT.

This clone was picked up a small number of times. This chain joins TRBV5-4 and TRBJ2-3; D ambiguous. The CDR3 length is 15 residues. The ends were cut back, 2 bases at V and 3 bases at J, with 13 bases in the middle. CDR1 is SGHNT, CDR2 YYREEE, per germline (reference sequence). The chain's CDR3 is CASSFLGGVTDTQYF. The CDR3 DNA reads as TGTGCCAGCAGCTTTTTGGGTGGTGTAACAGATACGCAGTATTTT.

This clone was observed a handful of times. The junction shows a germline mismatch at one end, possibly a read error. Here the CDR3 DNA reads TGCCCCAGGGGGCCGAGTCGAGGGCACTTC. Translation: CPRGPSRGHF. J is TRBJ2-7 and V is TRBV6-5; 8 bases match TRBD1. This CDR3 comprises 10 residues. Germline V gives CDR1 MNHEY, CDR2 SVGAGI.

The rearrangement joins TRBV30 to TRBJ1-5, with TRBD1 matching 9 bases. The CDR3 loop spans 14 amino acids. The V and J ends lost 2 bases and 5 bases, in that order; junction bases with no gene match: 4. Germline-derived CDR1 and CDR2 are GTSNPN and SVGIG (reference sequence). The CDR3 nucleotides are TGTGCCTGGAGTAGGGGGACAGGGCATCAGCCCCAGCATTTT. Protein: CAWSRGTGHQPQHF.

This clone was found a few times. V and J are TRBV4-1 and TRBJ1-1, with 7 bases lining up with TRBD1. CDR1 and CDR2 (germline): MGHRA, YSYEKL. The V gene end was trimmed by 5 bases and the J gene end by 2 bases; junction bases not matched to a gene: 8. This CDR3 has 15 amino acids. This CDR3 is CASSNPGQINTEAFF. CDR3 DNA sequence: TGCGCCAGCAGCAACCCGGGACAGATCAACACTGAAGCTTTCTTT.